This TCR beta chain was recorded in a study of early T cells in non-severe SARS-CoV-2 infection. Study results and limitations: Anti-spike CD8 specificities were favored by VDJdb matching, whose results missed private and CD4 specificities.

Unique molecular identifiers were added to individual cDNA molecules. A single record per CDR3 protein comes from TCRdb applying MiXCR to the 5' RACE reads. The table shows roughly 66,000 distinct CDR3 sequences, with around 8.7% occurring only once. This clonotype showed up just a few times. Its antigen remains unknown. The CDR3 has 11 residues. The V gene's germline CDR1 is DFQATT and CDR2 SNEGSKA (reference sequence). V was clipped by 4 bases and J by 0 bases, with 1 base between them. The material sequenced was whole blood. The receptor's source is an adult who was a healthcare worker with PCR-confirmed SARS-CoV-2 infection or an uninfected control (not recorded which). The chain uses TRBV20-1 and TRBJ2-1; unclear D gene. CDR3 sequence reads: CSANSYNEQFF. As DNA, the CDR3 is TGCAGTGCTAACTCCTACAATGAGCAGTTCTTC.